A single sample is the source of the 18 T cell receptor beta chains below, sequenced in a study of blood T cells in healthy people across ages. Sample-barcoded 5' priming and a J-beta primer mix drove a second PCR of roughly 6 to 12 cycles. One entry per CDR3 protein, called by TCRdb with MiXCR from the 5' RACE reads. The sample has approximately 1,000,000 distinct CDR3 sequences; 30% to 40% are singletons. Material: blood. These receptors originate from a man between 18 and 35 years old in good health.

CDR3 DNA sequence: TGTGCCAGCAGTGCCACAGGGGCGGTGGTTGGCAATCAGCCCCAGCATTTT. This gives the protein CASSATGAVVGNQPQHF. The chain is built from TRBV6-1 and TRBJ1-5; TRBD1 aligns across 7 bases. This CDR3 spans 17 amino acids. J lost 2 bases, V lost 4 bases, and 11 bases had no gene match. Per germline, CDR1 MNHNS and CDR2 SASEGT.

This clonotype was recorded a few times. The CDR3 coding sequence is TGTGCCATCAGTGATAGGGACAGCCGCGGGCGGTATGGATACAATGAGCAGTTCTTC. Amino acid sequence: CAISDRDSRGRYGYNEQFF. The chain has TRBV10-3 and TRBJ2-1; 7 bases agree with TRBD1. Germline V CDR1 and CDR2: ENHRY, SYGVKD. The CDR3 is made up of 19 amino acids. V was pared by 3 bases and J by 4 bases, with 18 bases of the junction left unmatched.

V and J are TRBV6-5 and TRBJ2-2, with a possible D match to TRBD1 (5 bases). The germline V gene encodes CDR1 MNHEY and CDR2 SVGAGI. The V end lost 4 bases, the J end lost 0 bases, and 9 bases lay between the germline ends. This CDR3 is built from 15 residues. CDR3 nucleotides: TGTGCCAGCAGTTCCCCGGACACGAACACCGGGGAGCTGTTTTTT. It codes for CASSSPDTNTGELFF.

The chain couples TRBV15 to TRBJ1-5; no clear D gene. This CDR3 contains 16 residues. The V gene lost 6 bases and the J gene lost 4 bases, with 19 bases spanning the gap. Germline-derived CDR1 and CDR2 are LNHNV and YYDKDF (reference sequence). CDR3 residues: CATSTEATTPNQPQHF. CDR3 in DNA: TGTGCCACCAGTACGGAAGCAACAACCCCGAATCAGCCCCAGCATTTT. Combining the CDR3 with reference TRBV15 and TRBJ1-5 gives the whole variable domain DAMVIQNPRYQVTQFGKPVTLSCSQTLNHNVMYWYQQKSSQAPKLLFHYYDKDFNNEADTPDNFQSRRPNTSFCFLDIRSPGLGDTAMYLCATSTEATTPNQPQHFGDGTRLSIL.

V usage is TRBV10-3 and J usage is TRBJ1-1, with D possibly TRBD1 on 6 matching bases. In germline, CDR1 is ENHRY, CDR2 SYGVKD. Trimming removed 8 bases at V and 1 base at J, with 11 bases between. The CDR3 length is 13 residues. The CDR3 region has the DNA TGTGCCATCCTAGGGGGTGGGAACACTGAAGCTTTCTTT. Translated, it gives CAILGGGNTEAFF.

This clonotype was observed a handful of times. The rearrangement joins TRBV4-3 to TRBJ1-2, with D possibly matching TRBD1 (6 bases). V was trimmed by 0 bases and J by 8 bases, leaving 16 bases between them. Per the germline V gene, CDR1 is LGHNA and CDR2 is YSLEER. The CDR3 has 15 residues. The CDR3 loop is CASSQDRLTGLGYTF. Written as DNA, the CDR3 is TGCGCCAGCAGCCAAGATCGTTTGACAGGACTGGGCTACACCTTC.

This clonotype was counted between two and nine times. The chain employs TRBV7-2 and TRBJ1-2; no firm D call. V was cut by 5 bases and J by 6 bases, with 13 bases left in between. Germline V gene data show CDR1 as SGHTA and CDR2 as FQGNSA. The CDR3 loop spans 13 amino acids. The DNA for the CDR3 is TGTGCCAGCAGCCCCGGCGGCAGCAATGGCTACACCTTC. This gives the protein CASSPGGSNGYTF. The full variable domain, completed using reference TRBV7-2 and TRBJ1-2, is GAGVSQSPSNKVTEKGKDVELRCDPISGHTALYWYRQSLGQGLEFLIYFQGNSAPDKSGLPSDRFSAERTGGSVSTLTIQRTQQEDSAVYLCASSPGGSNGYTFGSGTRLTVV.

The chain links TRBV6-6 to TRBJ2-2; no definite D call. The length of the CDR3 is 14 residues. Trimming took off 7 bases at V and 2 bases at J, with 11 bases between the two ends. Germline CDR1 and CDR2: MNHNY and SVGAGI (reference sequence). The CDR3 region is CASTRDGNTGELFF. The DNA for the CDR3 is TGTGCCAGCACCAGAGACGGTAACACCGGGGAGCTGTTTTTT.

With respect to this clonotype: Compared with germline, one end of the junction differs, possibly owing to a read error. The chain is built from TRBV29-1 and TRBJ2-1; D gene unclear. The length of the CDR3 is 11 residues. Germline values: CDR1 SQVTM, CDR2 ANQGSEA. CDR3 protein: CGVDRVNEQFF. DNA for the CDR3: TGCGGCGTTGATAGGGTCAATGAGCAGTTCTTC.

This clonotype has just a few counts. The J gene is TRBJ1-2, the V gene TRBV10-3; a weak D match, TRBD1 (6 bases). Germline V gene sequence: CDR1 ENHRY, CDR2 SYGVKD. Trimming stripped 3 bases from V and 5 bases from J, with 13 bases between. The CDR3 is 14 amino acids. CDR3 nucleotide sequence: TGTGCCATCAGTGACGGCAGGGGAGGGTATGGCTACACCTTC. This translates into CAISDGRGGYGYTF.

The chain couples TRBV11-1 to TRBJ2-5; D possibly matches TRBD1 or TRBD2 (5 bases each). Germline V gives CDR1 SGHAT, CDR2 FQDESV (reference sequence). Trimming left V 5 bases short and J 11 bases short, with 27 bases between. This CDR3 spans 16 amino acids. The CDR3 reads CASSPRAGRIYNEQYF. CDR3 coding DNA: TGTGCCAGCAGCCCCAGGGCAGGGAGAATTTACAATGAGCAGTACTTC.

The gene calls are TRBV28 and TRBJ2-5; D is tentatively TRBD1 or TRBD2 (5 bases each). This CDR3 is 12 amino acids long. Trimming took 11 bases from V and 4 from J, leaving 14 bases between them. Germline CDR1 is MDHEN and CDR2 is SYDVKM. CDR3 sequence reads: CAGKGPLETQYF. CDR3 nucleotide sequence: TGTGCCGGCAAGGGACCGTTAGAGACCCAGTACTTC.

The chain recombines TRBV9 with TRBJ2-3; 9 bases map to TRBD2. Germline V gene sequence: CDR1 SGDLS, CDR2 YYNGEE. Unmatched junction bases numbered 4, after V lost 4 bases and J lost 4 bases. This CDR3 region has 14 residues. The CDR3 is CASSKGLASDTQYF. The CDR3 bases are TGTGCCAGCAGCAAGGGACTAGCCTCAGATACGCAGTATTTT.

V is TRBV2 and J is TRBJ2-5; weak D call: TRBD2 (6 bases). V was clipped by 2 bases and J by 1 base, with 8 bases between them. Germline-derived CDR1 and CDR2 are SNHLY and FYNNEI. CDR3 length: 14 amino acids. CDR3: CASSEQLAQETQYF. In DNA form, the CDR3 reads TGTGCCAGCAGTGAACAACTAGCCCAAGAGACCCAGTACTTC.

The V gene is TRBV28, the J gene TRBJ1-5, with 9 bases identical to TRBD1. Germline V gene sequence: CDR1 MDHEN, CDR2 SYDVKM. The junction had 7 bases not matched to a gene; V was cut back by 6 bases and J by 7 bases. This CDR3 spans 14 amino acids. CDR3 sequence (DNA): TGTGCCAGCAGACAACAGGGGGCTTTACAGCCCCAGCATTTT. This sequence encodes CASRQQGALQPQHF.

This sequence joins TRBV10-3 and TRBJ2-3, with TRBD2 matching 7 bases. Germline assignment: CDR1 ENHRY and CDR2 SYGVKD. The length of the CDR3 is 14 residues. The ends lost 6 bases at V and 4 bases at J; junction bases unmatched: 7. The CDR3 spells CAIRASGVADTQYF. The CDR3 DNA sequence: TGTGCCATCAGGGCGAGCGGGGTCGCAGATACGCAGTATTTT.

This chain links TRBV5-1 with TRBJ2-1; 7 positions agree with TRBD2. The CDR3 contains 13 residues. Germline V lookup: CDR1 SGHRS, CDR2 YFSETQ. V lost 3 bases to trimming and J lost 5 bases; unmatched junction nucleotides: 2. The CDR3 bases are TGCGCCAGCAGCTACGGACTAGACAATGAGCAGTTCTTC. This codes for CASSYGLDNEQFF.

As regards this clonotype: This clone may be a read error of a much larger clone one base away. The chain uses TRBV12-3 or TRBV12-4 and TRBJ1-1; D call uncertain. Trimming took off 5 bases at V and 0 bases at J, with 13 bases between the two ends. The length of the CDR3 is 15 residues. The CDR3 region is CASSPDGEVNTEAFF. The CDR3 coding sequence is TGTGCCAGCAGTCCGGACGGGGAAGTGAACACTGAAGCTTTCTTT.